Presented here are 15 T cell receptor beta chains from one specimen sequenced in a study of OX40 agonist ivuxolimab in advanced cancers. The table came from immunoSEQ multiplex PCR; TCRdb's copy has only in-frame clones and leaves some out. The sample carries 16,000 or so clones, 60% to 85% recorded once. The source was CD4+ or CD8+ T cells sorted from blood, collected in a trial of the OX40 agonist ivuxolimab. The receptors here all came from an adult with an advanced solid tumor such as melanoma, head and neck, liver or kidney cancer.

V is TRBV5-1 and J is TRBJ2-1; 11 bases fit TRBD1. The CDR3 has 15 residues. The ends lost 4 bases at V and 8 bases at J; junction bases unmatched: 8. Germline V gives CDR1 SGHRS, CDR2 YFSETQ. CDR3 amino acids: CASSAGQGDWDEQFF. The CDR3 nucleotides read TGCGCCAGCAGCGCGGGACAGGGGGATTGGGATGAGCAGTTCTTC.

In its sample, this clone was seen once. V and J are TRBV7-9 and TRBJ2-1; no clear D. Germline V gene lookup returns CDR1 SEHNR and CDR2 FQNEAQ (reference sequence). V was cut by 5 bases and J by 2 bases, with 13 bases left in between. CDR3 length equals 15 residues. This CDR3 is CASSAILHAYNEQFF. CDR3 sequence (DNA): TGTGCCAGCAGCGCGATTCTCCATGCCTACAATGAGCAGTTCTTC.

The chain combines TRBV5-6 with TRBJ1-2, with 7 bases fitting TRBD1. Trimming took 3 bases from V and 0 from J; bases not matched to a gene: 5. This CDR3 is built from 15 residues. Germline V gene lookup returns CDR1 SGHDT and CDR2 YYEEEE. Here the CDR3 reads CASSSGTAPNYGYTF. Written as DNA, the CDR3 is TGTGCCAGCAGCTCGGGGACAGCTCCTAACTATGGCTACACCTTC. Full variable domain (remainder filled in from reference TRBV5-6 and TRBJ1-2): DAGVTQSPTHLIKTRGQQVTLRCSPKSGHDTVSWYQQALGQGPQFIFQYYEEEERQRGNFPDRFSGHQFPNYSSELNVNALLLGDSALYLCASSSGTAPNYGYTFGSGTRLTVV.

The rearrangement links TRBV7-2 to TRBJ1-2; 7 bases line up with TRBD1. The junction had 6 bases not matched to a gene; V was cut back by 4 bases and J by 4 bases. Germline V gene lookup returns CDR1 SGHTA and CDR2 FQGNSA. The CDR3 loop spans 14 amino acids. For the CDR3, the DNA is TGTGCCAGCAGCTCCGGGGACAGTCTCTATGGCTACACCTTC. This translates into CASSSGDSLYGYTF.

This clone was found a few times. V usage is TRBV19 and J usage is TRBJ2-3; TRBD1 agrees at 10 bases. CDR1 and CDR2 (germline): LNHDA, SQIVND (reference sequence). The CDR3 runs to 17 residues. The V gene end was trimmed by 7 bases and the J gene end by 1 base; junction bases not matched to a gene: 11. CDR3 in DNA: TGTGCCAGTACGACAGGGGGCAATCCATGGGGCACAGATACGCAGTATTTT. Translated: CASTTGGNPWGTDTQYF.

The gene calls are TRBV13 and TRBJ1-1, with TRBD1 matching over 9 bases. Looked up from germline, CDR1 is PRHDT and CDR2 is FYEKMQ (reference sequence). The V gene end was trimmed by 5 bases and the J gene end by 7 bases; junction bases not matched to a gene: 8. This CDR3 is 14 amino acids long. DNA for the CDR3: TGTGCCAGCAGCCGGGACAGGGATTTACATGAAGCTTTCTTT. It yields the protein CASSRDRDLHEAFF.

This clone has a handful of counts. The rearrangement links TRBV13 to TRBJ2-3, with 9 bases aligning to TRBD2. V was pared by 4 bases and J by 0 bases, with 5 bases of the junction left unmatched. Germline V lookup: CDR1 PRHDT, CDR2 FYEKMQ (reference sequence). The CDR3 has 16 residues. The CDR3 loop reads CASSSTSGLSTDTQYF. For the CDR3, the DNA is TGTGCCAGCAGCTCGACTAGCGGTCTAAGCACAGATACGCAGTATTTT.

CDR3 in DNA: TGTGCCAGCAGCCCGTCGAAAAACACCGGGGAGCTGTTTTTT. Its translation is CASSPSKNTGELFF. This chain connects TRBV11-2 to TRBJ2-2; D is undetermined. CDR1 is SGHAT and CDR2 is FQNNGV in the germline V gene. The CDR3 is made up of 14 amino acids. V was trimmed by 5 bases and J by 2 bases, leaving 9 bases between them.

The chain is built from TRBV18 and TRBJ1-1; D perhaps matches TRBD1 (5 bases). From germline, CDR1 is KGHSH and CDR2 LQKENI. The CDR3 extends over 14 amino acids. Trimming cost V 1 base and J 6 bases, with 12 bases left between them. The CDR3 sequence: CASSPLRGWAEAFF. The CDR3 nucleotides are TGTGCCAGCTCACCACTTCGGGGGTGGGCTGAAGCTTTCTTT.

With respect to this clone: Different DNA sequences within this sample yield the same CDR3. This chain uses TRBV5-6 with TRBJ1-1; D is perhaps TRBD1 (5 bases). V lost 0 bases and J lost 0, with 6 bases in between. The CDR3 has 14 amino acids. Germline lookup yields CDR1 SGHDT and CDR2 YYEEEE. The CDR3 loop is CASSLGGLNTEAFF. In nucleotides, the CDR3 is TGTGCCAGCAGCTTGGGGGGCCTGAACACTGAAGCTTTCTTT. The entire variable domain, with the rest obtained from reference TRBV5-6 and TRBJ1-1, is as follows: DAGVTQSPTHLIKTRGQQVTLRCSPKSGHDTVSWYQQALGQGPQFIFQYYEEEERQRGNFPDRFSGHQFPNYSSELNVNALLLGDSALYLCASSLGGLNTEAFFGQGTRLTVV.

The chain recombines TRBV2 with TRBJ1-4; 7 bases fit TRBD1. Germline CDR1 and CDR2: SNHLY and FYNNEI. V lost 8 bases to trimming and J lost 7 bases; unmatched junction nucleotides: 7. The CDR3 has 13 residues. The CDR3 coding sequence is TGTGCCAGCTTTGGCAGGGGGAGTGAAAAACTGTTTTTT. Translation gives CASFGRGSEKLFF.

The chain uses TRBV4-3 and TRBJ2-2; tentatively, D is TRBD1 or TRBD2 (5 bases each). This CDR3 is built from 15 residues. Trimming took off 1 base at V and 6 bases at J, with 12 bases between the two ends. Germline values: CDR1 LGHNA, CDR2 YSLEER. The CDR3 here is CASSQVTRGAGELFF. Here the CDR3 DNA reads TGCGCCAGCAGCCAAGTAACGAGGGGAGCCGGGGAGCTGTTTTTT.

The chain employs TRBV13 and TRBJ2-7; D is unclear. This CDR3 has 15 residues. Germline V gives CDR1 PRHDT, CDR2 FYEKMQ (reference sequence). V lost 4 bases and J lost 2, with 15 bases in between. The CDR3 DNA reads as TGTGCCAGCAGCTACAATACACAGACCCCCTACGAGCAGTACTTC. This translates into CASSYNTQTPYEQYF. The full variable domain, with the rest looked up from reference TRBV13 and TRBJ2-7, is AAGVIQSPRHLIKEKRETATLKCYPIPRHDTVYWYQQGPGQDPQFLISFYEKMQSDKGSIPDRFSAQQFSDYHSELNMSSLELGDSALYFCASSYNTQTPYEQYFGPGTRLTVT.

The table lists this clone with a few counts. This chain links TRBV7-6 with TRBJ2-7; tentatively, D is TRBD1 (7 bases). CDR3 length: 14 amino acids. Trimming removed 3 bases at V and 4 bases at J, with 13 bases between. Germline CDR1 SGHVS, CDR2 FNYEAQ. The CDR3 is CASSFAGQPYEQYF. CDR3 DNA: TGTGCCAGCAGCTTTGCGGGACAGCCGTACGAGCAGTACTTC.

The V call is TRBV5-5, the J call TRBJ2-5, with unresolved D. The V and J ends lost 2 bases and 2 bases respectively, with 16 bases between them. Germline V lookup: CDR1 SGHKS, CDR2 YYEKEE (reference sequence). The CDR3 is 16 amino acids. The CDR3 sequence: CASSLRRSLNQETQYF. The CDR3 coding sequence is TGTGCCAGCAGCTTACGCCGGAGTCTGAATCAAGAGACCCAGTACTTC.